The rows below give T cell receptor beta chains drawn from one sample of a study of cytomegalovirus exposure and HLA in healthy donors. Only in-frame clones appear in the TCRdb table, and some are missing; sequencing was by immunoSEQ multiplex PCR. This sample has 70,000 to 95,000 clones; under 95% occur once, and the top ten carry about 3.9%. The material sequenced was PBMCs. The origin of the receptors is a woman between 25 and 40 years old in good health and CMV-seronegative. Both conserved end residues are part of each CDR3. The D gene is left open where the match is weak. A clone size is listed for some rows: how often the clone was seen (once, few, many), or a class if it is expanded.

V gene	clone size	J gene	D gene	CDR3 protein	CDR3 DNA
TRBV18	.	TRBJ2-7	.	CASSPLRTETYEQYF	TGTGCCAGCTCACCACTCAGGACAGAAACCTACGAGCAGTACTTC
TRBV7-2	.	TRBJ2-5	TRBD2	CASSLAASGGQETQYF	TGTGCCAGCAGCTTAGCGGCTAGCGGGGGGCAAGAGACCCAGTACTTC
TRBV11-3	.	TRBJ2-7	.	CASSLGQDFEQYF	TGTGCCAGCAGCTTAGGGCAGGACTTCGAGCAGTACTTC
TRBV7-3	.	TRBJ1-2	.	CASSHTQGYGYTF	TGTGCCAGCAGCCATACACAGGGTTATGGCTACACCTTC
TRBV20-1	.	TRBJ2-7	.	CSARDSYEQYF	TGCAGTGCCAGGGACTCCTACGAGCAGTACTTC
TRBV5-4	once	TRBJ2-2	.	CASSFGQGSTGELFF	TGTGCCAGCAGCTTCGGGCAGGGGAGCACCGGGGAGCTGTTTTTT
TRBV19	.	TRBJ1-2	TRBD1	CASSTRQGIGYTF	TGTGCCAGTAGTACGAGACAGGGGATTGGCTACACCTTC
TRBV6-5	.	TRBJ1-2	TRBD1	CASSYLKTGTGRFF	TGTGCCAGCAGTTACCTTAAGACGGGGACAGGGAGGTTCTTC
TRBV2	.	TRBJ1-4	.	CAAGPLPEKLFF	TGTGCCGCGGGCCCCTTGCCCGAAAAACTGTTTTTT
TRBV27	once	TRBJ2-3	.	CASSSRDTQYF	TGTGCCAGCAGTTCTCGGGATACGCAGTATTTT
TRBV7-2	.	TRBJ1-6	TRBD1	CASSSGTGGSPLHF	TGTGCCAGCAGCTCCGGGACAGGAGGATCACCCCTCCACTTT
TRBV5-1	.	TRBJ2-5	.	CASSHRGPFWETQYF	TGCGCCAGCAGCCATAGGGGCCCCTTTTGGGAGACCCAGTACTTC
TRBV11-2	.	TRBJ2-1	.	CASSLAGYRSNEQFF	TGTGCCAGCAGCTTAGCGGGGTATAGGTCCAATGAGCAGTTCTTC
TRBV30	.	TRBJ1-3	TRBD1	CAWSRDRGLRSSGNTIYF	TGTGCCTGGAGTAGGGACAGGGGACTACGTAGTTCTGGAAACACCATATATTTT
TRBV11-3	once	TRBJ2-7	.	CASSLGAGVSVYEQYF	TGTGCCAGCAGCTTGGGGGCGGGAGTGTCCGTCTACGAGCAGTACTTC
TRBV7-8	.	TRBJ2-5	.	CASSLAFVTHGGTQYF	TGTGCCAGCAGCTTAGCGTTCGTTACACACGGGGGGACCCAGTACTTC
TRBV14	.	TRBJ2-7	TRBD2	CASSQGILAGAYEQYF	TGTGCCAGCAGCCAAGGGATACTAGCGGGAGCATACGAGCAGTACTTC
TRBV7-2	once	TRBJ2-2	TRBD2	CASSLLAANTGELFF	TGTGCCAGCAGCTTACTAGCGGCGAACACCGGGGAGCTGTTTTTT
TRBV7-8	.	TRBJ1-1	TRBD1	CASSAQGPSMLNTEAFF	TGTGCCAGCAGCGCACAGGGGCCATCGATGTTGAACACTGAAGCTTTCTTT
TRBV19	.	TRBJ2-3	TRBD1	CASSAPRDRGTDTQYF	TGTGCCAGTAGTGCCCCCCGGGACAGGGGGACAGATACGCAGTATTTT
TRBV6-5	.	TRBJ1-2	TRBD1	CASSYSGGLNYGYTF	TGTGCCAGCAGTTACTCAGGGGGCCTTAACTATGGCTACACCTTC
TRBV30	.	TRBJ1-4	.	CAWEPDSKNEKLFF	TGTGCCTGGGAGCCTGACAGTAAGAATGAAAAACTGTTTTTT
TRBV5-1	.	TRBJ2-2	.	CASSSGSTNTGELFF	TGCGCCAGCAGCTCTGGGAGTACGAACACCGGGGAGCTGTTTTTT
TRBV29-1	.	TRBJ1-1	TRBD1	CSVVWGDRDTEAFF	TGCAGCGTTGTGTGGGGAGACAGGGACACTGAAGCTTTCTTT
TRBV30	.	TRBJ1-4	.	CAWTSPGGPRGEKLFF	TGTGCCTGGACCTCTCCGGGAGGACCCCGGGGTGAAAAACTGTTTTTT
TRBV7-2	.	TRBJ2-7	.	CASSLSSYEQYF	TGTGCCAGCAGCCTGAGCTCCTACGAGCAGTACTTC
TRBV6-1	.	TRBJ1-6	.	CASSEGRPPLHF	TGTGCCAGCAGTGAAGGCAGGCCACCCCTCCACTTT